This T cell receptor (beta chain) is drawn from a study of memory CD4+ T cells and cytomegalovirus serostatus (dated by TCRdb to the late 2010s). A note on the overall study: The cohort included around 35 healthy adults from Belgium, of whom 9 were CMV seropositive and 24 were CMV seronegative. To replicate a published TCR-based CMV serostatus classifier, the study sequenced CD4+ memory TCRbeta repertoires from a Belgian cohort whose cytomegalovirus serostatus was known. Beyond this particular receptor, the publication reports: The results were interpreted as suggesting that the CMV-associated TCR signature is mostly present in the CD4+ memory repertoire. Among the 164 previously reported CMV-associated TCRbeta sequences, 60 to 70 showed up in the CD4+ memory repertoires, with each one found in between one and five individuals. CMV serostatus prediction reached a median bootstrapped AUC of around 0.95 with the original framework and around 0.91 with a US-trained random forest. Only CD4+CD45RO+ memory cells were sequenced, in contrast to the original study, which included naive and memory CD4+ and CD8+ populations. On the Belgian cohort, the classifier based on the original framework reached a median bootstrapped AUC of 0.95, with a 95% CI of 0.76-1.00.

A FACSAria II was used to sort memory CD4+ T cells, defined as single viable CD3+CD4+CD8-CD45RO+ cells. To determine CMV serostatus, a Roche Elecsys assay was used that detects serum IgG against CMV pp150, pp28, p38 and p52. Following thawing, total CD4+ T cells were enriched through positive selection using CD4 magnetic microbeads. The samples came from a different study that was designed specifically to examine the CD4+ T cell memory repertoire. Peripheral blood mononuclear cells were isolated and cryopreserved according to standard operating procedures, and serum was stored at -80 degrees C. The staining used CD3-PerCP (BW264/56), CD4-APC (RPA-T4), CD45RO-PE (UCHT1) and CD8-Pacific Orange (3B5) antibodies, and Sytox blue was used to exclude non-viable cells. The Quick-DNA Microprep Kit was used to extract genomic DNA from the sorted cells. Amplification of TCRbeta DNA was done with the immunoSEQ hsTCRbeta kit, following the protocol from the manufacturer. An Illumina MiSeq instrument was used to sequence the TCRbeta libraries. Regarding the original processing steps: After out-of-frame sequences were removed, 2 million to 2.5 million distinct TCRbeta sequences remained, averaging about 66,813 per individual. Each individual was scored by the count of fewer than 200 previously reported CMV-associated TCRbeta sequences and the total productive distinct TCRbeta count. A beta-binomial model was reimplemented in Python, and scikit-learn random forests with default parameters were trained on US cohort data. Classifier performance on the Belgian cohort was summarized as median AUC with percentile confidence intervals over 10,000 bootstrap iterations. Held by TCRdb, this immuneACCESS table contains in-frame sequences only and omits some clones. Under half of the omission traces to an unresolved V gene where checked; the cause of the rest is unknown. The D gene and trimming were derived from the DNA, and the V and J assignments and clone size from that table. The sample data list approximately 42,000 clones, and 70% to 80% of these were observed just once. Together, the top ten hold 1% to 1.3% of the sample.

The trim is 4 bases for V and 3 bases for J, with a gap of 16 bases between the germline ends. Measured from the cysteine to the phenylalanine, the CDR3 is 15 residues long. The DNA shown is the 45-base CDR3, in frame from base 1. The germline V gene (reference sequence) sets CDR1 to WNHNN and CDR2 to SYGVQD. A few counts support this clone. Its antigen is currently not known. The sample holds no much larger clone one base away, and base qualities are not on file. The V and J genes are TRBV10-1 and TRBJ2-7; no D gene call is confident. The sample taken for sequencing was memory CD4+ T cells from blood. The TCR originated in an adult in good health and CMV-seronegative. CDR3 region: CASSGRQGNGYEQYF. At the DNA level, the sequence is TGCGCCAGCAGTGGTCGCCAAGGGAACGGCTACGAGCAGTACTTC.